This T cell receptor beta chain was sequenced for a study of T-cell memory formation after mild COVID-19. TCRdb fed the 5' RACE reads into MiXCR, producing one record per CDR3 protein. The table records just over 300,000 distinct CDR3 sequences, approximately 19% of them present only once. The germline V gene has CDR1 SGHRS and CDR2 YFSETQ. This CDR3 comprises 14 residues. V gave up 0 bases and J gave up 5 bases, with 11 bases separating them. This clonotype showed up just a few times. The chain couples TRBV5-1 to TRBJ1-1; D may be TRBD1 (6 bases). The receptor was derived from a man aged 18 to 35 who had mild COVID-19 (a few samples of this study predate the infection). Cell type and time point are not known. The specimen sequenced was PBMCs or a T cell subset sorted from them (not recorded which). The DNA of the CDR3 is TGCGCCAGCAGCTTGGGGGCAGGGGCAACTGAAGCTTTCTTT. The encoded protein is CASSLGAGATEAFF.